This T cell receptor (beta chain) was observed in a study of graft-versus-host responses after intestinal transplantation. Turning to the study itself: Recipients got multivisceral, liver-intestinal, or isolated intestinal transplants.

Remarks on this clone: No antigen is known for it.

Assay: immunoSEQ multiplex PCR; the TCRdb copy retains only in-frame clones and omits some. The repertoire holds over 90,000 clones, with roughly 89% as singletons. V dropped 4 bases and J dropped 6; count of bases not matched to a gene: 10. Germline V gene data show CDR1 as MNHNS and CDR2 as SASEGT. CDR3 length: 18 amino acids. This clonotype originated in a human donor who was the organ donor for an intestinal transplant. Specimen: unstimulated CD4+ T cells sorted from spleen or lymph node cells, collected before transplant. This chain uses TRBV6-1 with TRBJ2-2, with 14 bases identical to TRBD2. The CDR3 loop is CASSGRTSGGPIAGELFF. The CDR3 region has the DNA TGTGCCAGCAGTGGGCGGACTAGCGGGGGGCCAATAGCCGGGGAGCTGTTTTTT.